This T cell receptor (beta chain) was obtained from a study of OX40 agonist ivuxolimab in advanced cancers. Trimming cost V 3 bases and J 4 bases, with 11 bases left between them. CDR3 size: 14 residues. From germline, CDR1 is MNHEY and CDR2 SMNVEV (reference sequence). Findings of the study overall: On average, CD8+ T cells had more expanded clones than CD4+. Researchers did not determine the expanded peripheral T cells' antigen specificity.

Assay: immunoSEQ multiplex PCR; the TCRdb copy retains only in-frame clones and omits some. The table includes some 80,000 clones, approximately 88% detected once. In regard to this clone: As yet, its antigen is unknown.

This TCR derives from an adult with an advanced solid tumor such as melanoma, head and neck, liver or kidney cancer. This rearrangement joins TRBV27 to TRBJ2-3, with D hard to call. The sample here was CD4+ or CD8+ T cells sorted from blood, taken in a trial of the OX40 agonist ivuxolimab. CDR3 amino acids: CASSLTGRSDTQYF. For the CDR3, the DNA is TGTGCCAGCAGTTTGACTGGGCGGTCAGATACGCAGTATTTT.